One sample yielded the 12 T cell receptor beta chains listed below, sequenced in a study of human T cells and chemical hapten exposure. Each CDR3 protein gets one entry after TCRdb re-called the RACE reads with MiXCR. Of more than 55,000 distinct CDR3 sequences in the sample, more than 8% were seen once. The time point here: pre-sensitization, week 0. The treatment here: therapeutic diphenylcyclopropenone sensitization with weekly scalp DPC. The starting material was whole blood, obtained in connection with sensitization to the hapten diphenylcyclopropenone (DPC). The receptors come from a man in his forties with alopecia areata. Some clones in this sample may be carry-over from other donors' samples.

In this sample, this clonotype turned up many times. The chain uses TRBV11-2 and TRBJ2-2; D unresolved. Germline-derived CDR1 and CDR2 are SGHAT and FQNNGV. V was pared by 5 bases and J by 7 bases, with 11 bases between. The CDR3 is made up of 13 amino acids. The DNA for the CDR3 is TGTGCCAGCAGCCCCATCAGAGTCGGGGAGCTGTTTTTT. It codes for CASSPIRVGELFF.

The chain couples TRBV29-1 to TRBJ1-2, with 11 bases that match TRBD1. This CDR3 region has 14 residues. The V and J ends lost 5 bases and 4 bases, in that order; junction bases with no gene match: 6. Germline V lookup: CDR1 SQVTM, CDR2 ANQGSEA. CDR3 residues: CSVKGDRGTYGYTF. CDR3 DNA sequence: TGCAGCGTTAAGGGGGACAGGGGGACCTATGGCTACACCTTC.

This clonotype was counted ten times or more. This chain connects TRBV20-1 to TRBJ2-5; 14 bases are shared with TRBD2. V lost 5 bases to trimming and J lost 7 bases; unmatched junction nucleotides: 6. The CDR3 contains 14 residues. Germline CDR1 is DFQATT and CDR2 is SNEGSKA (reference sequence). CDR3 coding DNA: TGCAGTGCTGCGGGACTAGCGGGGGTAGGGACCCAGTACTTC. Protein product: CSAAGLAGVGTQYF.

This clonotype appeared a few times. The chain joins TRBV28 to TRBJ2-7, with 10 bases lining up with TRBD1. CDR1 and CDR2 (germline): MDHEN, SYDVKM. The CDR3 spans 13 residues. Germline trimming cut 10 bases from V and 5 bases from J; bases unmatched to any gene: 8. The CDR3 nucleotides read TGTGCCATCCCGGGACAGGGGAGGAACGAGCAGTACTTC. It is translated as CAIPGQGRNEQYF.

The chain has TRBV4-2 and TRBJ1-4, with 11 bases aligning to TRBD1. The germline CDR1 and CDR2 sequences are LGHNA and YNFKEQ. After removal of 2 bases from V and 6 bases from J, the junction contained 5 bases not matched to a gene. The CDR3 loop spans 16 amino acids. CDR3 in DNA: TGTGCCAGCAGCCAAAGTATGGGACAGGGGGATGAAAAACTGTTTTTT. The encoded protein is CASSQSMGQGDEKLFF.

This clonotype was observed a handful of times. CDR3 nucleotides: TGTGCCAGCAGGCTGGGCGATAGCAATCAGCCCCAGCATTTT. Translating it yields CASRLGDSNQPQHF. V usage is TRBV6-2 or TRBV6-3 and J usage is TRBJ1-5, with D hard to call. Germline V gene lookup returns CDR1 MNHEY and CDR2 SVGEGT. V was trimmed by 6 bases and J by 0 bases, leaving 9 bases between them. CDR3 length: 14 amino acids.

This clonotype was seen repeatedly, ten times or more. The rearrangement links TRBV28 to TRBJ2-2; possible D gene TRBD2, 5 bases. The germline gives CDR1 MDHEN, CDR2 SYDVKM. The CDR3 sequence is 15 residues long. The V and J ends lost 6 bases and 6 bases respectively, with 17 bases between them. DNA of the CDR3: TGTGCCAGCAGCCTACGGACTGGGTTGGCCGGGGAGCTGTTTTTT. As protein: CASSLRTGLAGELFF.

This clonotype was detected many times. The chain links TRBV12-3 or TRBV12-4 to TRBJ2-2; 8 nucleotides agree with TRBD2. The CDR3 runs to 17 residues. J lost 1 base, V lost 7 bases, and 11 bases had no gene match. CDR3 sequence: CASTPRGGRMNTGELFF. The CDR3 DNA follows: TGTGCCAGCACCCCACGGGGGGGGCGGATGAACACCGGGGAGCTGTTTTTT.

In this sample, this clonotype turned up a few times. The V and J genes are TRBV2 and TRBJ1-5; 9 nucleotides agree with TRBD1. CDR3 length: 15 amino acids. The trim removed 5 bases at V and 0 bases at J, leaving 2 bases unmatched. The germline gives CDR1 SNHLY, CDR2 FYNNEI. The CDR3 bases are TGTGCCAGCAGTTTGGACAGGGGTAGCAATCAGCCCCAGCATTTT. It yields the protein CASSLDRGSNQPQHF.

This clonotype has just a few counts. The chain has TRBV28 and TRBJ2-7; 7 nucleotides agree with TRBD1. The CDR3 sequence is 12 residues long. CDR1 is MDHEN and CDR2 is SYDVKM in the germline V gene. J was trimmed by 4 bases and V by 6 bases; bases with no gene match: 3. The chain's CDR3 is CASSRGQYEQYF. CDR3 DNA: TGTGCCAGCAGCCGGGGACAGTACGAGCAGTACTTC.

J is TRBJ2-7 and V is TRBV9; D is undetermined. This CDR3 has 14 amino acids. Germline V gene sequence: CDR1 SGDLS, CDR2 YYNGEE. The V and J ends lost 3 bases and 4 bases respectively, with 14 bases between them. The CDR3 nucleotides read TGTGCCAGCAGCGGAGCCCTTTCCGGATACGAGCAGTACTTC. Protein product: CASSGALSGYEQYF.

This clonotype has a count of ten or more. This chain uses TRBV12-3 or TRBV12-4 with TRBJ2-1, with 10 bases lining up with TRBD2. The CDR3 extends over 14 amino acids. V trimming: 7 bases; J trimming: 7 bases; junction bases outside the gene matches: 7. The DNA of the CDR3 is TGTGCCAGCACCTGGGGGACTAGCGTAAATGAGCAGTTCTTC. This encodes CASTWGTSVNEQFF.